This T cell receptor (beta chain) was captured in a study of identifying expanded T cells in peripheral blood. Whole-study findings and limits: Clone count variance between approximately two-week samples rose with total template count. Technical replicates showed roughly 1.2 changed clones; approximately 2 weeks roughly 16; four weeks 19.

The protocol was immunoSEQ multiplex PCR, while the TCRdb copy is restricted to in-frame clones and leaves out a portion. The table shows 65,000 to 95,000 clones, with 70% to 90% occurring only once. Germline V lookup: CDR1 SGHRS, CDR2 YFSETQ. The CDR3 has 14 residues. V dropped 4 bases and J dropped 3; count of bases not matched to a gene: 3. Healthy donors had no documented immune events, such as infections, while sampled. Turning to this clone: The target antigen is unknown.

The sequencing sample was made of blood. The rearrangement links TRBV5-1 to TRBJ2-3; TRBD1 aligns across 9 bases. The sequence derives from a person aged 18-70 years in good health. The CDR3 region has the DNA TGCGCCAGCAGCGCGGGACAGGGAACAGATACGCAGTATTTT. Residues: CASSAGQGTDTQYF.